Listed here is a single TCR beta chain. This sample was included in a study of blood T cell repertoires in COVID-19. V lost 6 bases and J lost 0, with 18 bases in between. The CDR3 has 16 amino acids. Germline V gene sequence: CDR1 KGHSH, CDR2 LQKENI. The data were produced by immunoSEQ multiplex PCR, yet TCRdb's version contains in-frame clones alone and is incomplete. The sample records around 100,000 clones, around 90% being singletons. This receptor was identified in a man in his 70s with acute or convalescent COVID-19. Sample: peripheral blood. The chain uses TRBV18 and TRBJ2-7; D is perhaps TRBD2 (6 bases). The CDR3 bases are TGTGCCAGCTCTACTACGGGCCCAGCGGGCTCCTACGAGCAGTACTTC. Translating it yields CASSTTGPAGSYEQYF.